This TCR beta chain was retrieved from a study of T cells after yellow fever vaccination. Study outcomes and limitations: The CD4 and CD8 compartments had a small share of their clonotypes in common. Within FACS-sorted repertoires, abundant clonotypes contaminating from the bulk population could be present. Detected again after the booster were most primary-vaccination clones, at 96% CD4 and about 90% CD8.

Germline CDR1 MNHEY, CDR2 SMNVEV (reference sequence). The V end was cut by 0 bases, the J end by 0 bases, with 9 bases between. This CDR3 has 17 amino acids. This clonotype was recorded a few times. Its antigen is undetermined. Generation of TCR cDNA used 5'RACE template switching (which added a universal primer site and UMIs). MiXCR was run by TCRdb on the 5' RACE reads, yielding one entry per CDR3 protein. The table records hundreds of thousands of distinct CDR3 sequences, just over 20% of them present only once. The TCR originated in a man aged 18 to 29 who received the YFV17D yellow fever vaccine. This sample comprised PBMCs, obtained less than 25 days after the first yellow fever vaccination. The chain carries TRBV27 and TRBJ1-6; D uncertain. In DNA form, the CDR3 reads TGTGCCAGCAGTTTATCGGTAGCTCACTCCTATAATTCACCCCTCCACTTT. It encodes CASSLSVAHSYNSPLHF.